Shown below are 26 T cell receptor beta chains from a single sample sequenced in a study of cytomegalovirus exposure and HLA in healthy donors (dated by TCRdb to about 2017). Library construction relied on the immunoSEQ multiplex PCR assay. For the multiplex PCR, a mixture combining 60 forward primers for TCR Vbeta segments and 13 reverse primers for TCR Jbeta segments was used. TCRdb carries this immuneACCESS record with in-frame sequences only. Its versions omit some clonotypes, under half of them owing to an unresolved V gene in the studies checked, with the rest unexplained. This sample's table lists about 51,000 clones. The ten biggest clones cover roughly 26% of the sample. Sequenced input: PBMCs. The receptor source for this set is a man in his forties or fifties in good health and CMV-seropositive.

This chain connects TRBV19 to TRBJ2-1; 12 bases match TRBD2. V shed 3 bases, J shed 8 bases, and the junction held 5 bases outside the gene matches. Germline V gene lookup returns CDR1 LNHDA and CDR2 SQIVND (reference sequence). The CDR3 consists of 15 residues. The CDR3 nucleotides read TGTGCCAGTAGTATCGAGACTAGCGGGAGAGATGAGCAGTTCTTC. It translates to CASSIETSGRDEQFF.

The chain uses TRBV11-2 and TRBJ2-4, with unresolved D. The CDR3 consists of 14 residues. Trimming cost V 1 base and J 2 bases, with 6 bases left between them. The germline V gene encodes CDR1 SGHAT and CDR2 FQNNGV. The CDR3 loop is CASSLGVTKNIQYF. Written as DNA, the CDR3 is TGTGCCAGCAGCTTAGGTGTCACCAAAAACATTCAGTACTTC.

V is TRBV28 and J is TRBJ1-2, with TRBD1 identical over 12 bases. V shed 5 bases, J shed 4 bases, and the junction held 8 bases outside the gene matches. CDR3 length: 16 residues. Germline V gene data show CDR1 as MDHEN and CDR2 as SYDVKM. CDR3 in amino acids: CASSPGTGGGPYGYTF. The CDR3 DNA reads TGTGCCAGCAGTCCCGGGACAGGGGGCGGCCCCTATGGCTACACCTTC.

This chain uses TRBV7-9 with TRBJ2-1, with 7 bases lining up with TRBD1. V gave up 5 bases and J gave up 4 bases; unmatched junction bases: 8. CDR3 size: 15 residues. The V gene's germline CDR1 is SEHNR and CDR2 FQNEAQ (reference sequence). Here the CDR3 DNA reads TGTGCCAGCAGCCCACTAGACAGGGTTTACAATGAGCAGTTCTTC. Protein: CASSPLDRVYNEQFF.

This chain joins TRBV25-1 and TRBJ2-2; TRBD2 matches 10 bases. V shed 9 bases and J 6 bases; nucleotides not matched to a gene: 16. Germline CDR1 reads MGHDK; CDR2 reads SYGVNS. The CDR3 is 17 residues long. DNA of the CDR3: TGTGCCAGTTTTCGAAGTCTAGCGGGAGAGGGTTCCGGGGAGCTGTTTTTT. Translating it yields CASFRSLAGEGSGELFF.

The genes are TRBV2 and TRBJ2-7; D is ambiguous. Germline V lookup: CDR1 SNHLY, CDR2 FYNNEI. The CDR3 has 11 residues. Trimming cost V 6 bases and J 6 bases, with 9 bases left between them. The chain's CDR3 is CASSLSLEQYF. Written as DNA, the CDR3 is TGTGCCAGCAGCCTCTCCCTCGAGCAGTACTTC.

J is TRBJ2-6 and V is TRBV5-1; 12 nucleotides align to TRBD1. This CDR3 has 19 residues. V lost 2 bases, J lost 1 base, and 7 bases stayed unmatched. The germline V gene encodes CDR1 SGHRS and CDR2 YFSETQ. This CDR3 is CASSFLPGQGASGANVLTF. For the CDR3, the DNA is TGCGCCAGCAGCTTTTTGCCGGGACAGGGGGCGTCTGGGGCCAACGTCCTGACTTTC.

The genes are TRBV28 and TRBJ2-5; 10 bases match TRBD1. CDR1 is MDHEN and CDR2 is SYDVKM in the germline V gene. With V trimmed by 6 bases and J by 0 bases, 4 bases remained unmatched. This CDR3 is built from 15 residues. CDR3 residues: CASRSGQGYQETQYF. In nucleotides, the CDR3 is TGTGCCAGCAGATCGGGACAGGGGTACCAAGAGACCCAGTACTTC.

The CDR3 region has the DNA TGTGCCAGCAGCTTAGCGGAGGCATCTGATACGCAGTATTTT. Translation: CASSLAEASDTQYF. V is TRBV11-1 and J is TRBJ2-3; D may be TRBD2 (5 bases). Looked up from germline, CDR1 is SGHAT and CDR2 is FQDESV (reference sequence). CDR3 length: 14 amino acids. V was pared by 0 bases and J by 6 bases, with 10 bases between.

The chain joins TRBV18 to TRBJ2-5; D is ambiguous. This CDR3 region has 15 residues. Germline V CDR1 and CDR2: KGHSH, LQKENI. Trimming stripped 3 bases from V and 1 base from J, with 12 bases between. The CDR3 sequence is CASSPIPGTQETQYF. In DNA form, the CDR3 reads TGTGCCAGCTCACCCATCCCAGGCACCCAAGAGACCCAGTACTTC. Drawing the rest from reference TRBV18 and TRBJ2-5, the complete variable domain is NAGVMQNPRHLVRRRGQEARLRCSPMKGHSHVYWYRQLPEEGLKFMVYLQKENIIDESGMPKERFSAEFPKEGPSILRIQQVVRGDSAAYFCASSPIPGTQETQYFGPGTRLLVL.

The chain's CDR3 is CASSHRIGRREGTGELFF. The CDR3 DNA reads as TGTGCCAGCAGCCACCGGATAGGGAGAAGGGAGGGTACCGGGGAGCTGTTTTTT. The chain couples TRBV4-2 to TRBJ2-2, with 7 bases lining up with TRBD2. The CDR3 is 18 amino acids. CDR1 and CDR2 (germline): LGHNA, YNFKEQ. Unmatched junction bases numbered 15, after V lost 3 bases and J lost 5 bases.

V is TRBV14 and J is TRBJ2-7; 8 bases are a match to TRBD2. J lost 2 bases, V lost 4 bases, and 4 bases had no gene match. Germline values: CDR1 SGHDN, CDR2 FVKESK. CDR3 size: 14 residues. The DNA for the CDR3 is TGTGCCAGCAGCCTTACTAGCGGCCCCTACGAGCAGTACTTC. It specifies CASSLTSGPYEQYF.

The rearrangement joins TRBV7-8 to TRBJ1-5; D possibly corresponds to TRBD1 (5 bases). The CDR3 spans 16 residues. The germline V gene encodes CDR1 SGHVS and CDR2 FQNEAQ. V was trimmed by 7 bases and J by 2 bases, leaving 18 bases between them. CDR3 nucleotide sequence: TGTGCCAGCACCCCCGGCGGGGCTTGGGGCAATCAGCCCCAGCATTTT. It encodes CASTPGGAWGNQPQHF.

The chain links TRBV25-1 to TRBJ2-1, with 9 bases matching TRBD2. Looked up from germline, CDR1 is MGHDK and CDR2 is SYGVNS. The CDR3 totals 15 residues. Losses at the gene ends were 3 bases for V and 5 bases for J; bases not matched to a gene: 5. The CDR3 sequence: CASSDETSGHNEQFF. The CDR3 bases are TGTGCCAGCAGTGACGAGACTAGCGGCCACAATGAGCAGTTCTTC. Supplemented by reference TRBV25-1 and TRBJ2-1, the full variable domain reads EADIYQTPRYLVIGTGKKITLECSQTMGHDKMYWYQQDPGMELHLIHYSYGVNSTEKGDLSSESTVSRIRTEHFPLTLESARPSHTSQYLCASSDETSGHNEQFFGPGTRLTVL.

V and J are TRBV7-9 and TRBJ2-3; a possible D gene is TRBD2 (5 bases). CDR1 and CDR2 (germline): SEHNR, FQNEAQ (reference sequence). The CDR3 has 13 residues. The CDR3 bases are TGTGCGGCCCAGTCCGGGGGCACAGATACGCAGTATTTT. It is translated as CAAQSGGTDTQYF.

The CDR3 DNA sequence: TGTGCCAGCAGTGAAATAGCGGGAGTTGGGCATGAGCAGTTCTTC. It encodes CASSEIAGVGHEQFF. V usage is TRBV25-1 and J usage is TRBJ2-1, with TRBD2 identical over 9 bases. This CDR3 comprises 15 residues. CDR1 and CDR2 from the germline V gene are MGHDK and SYGVNS. J gave up 8 bases and V 2 bases, and 7 bases lay outside the gene matches.

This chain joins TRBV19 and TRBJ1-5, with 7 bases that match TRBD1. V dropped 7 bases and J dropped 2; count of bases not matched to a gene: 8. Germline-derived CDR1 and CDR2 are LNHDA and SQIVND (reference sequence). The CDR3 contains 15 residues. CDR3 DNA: TGTGCCAGTACTACGAGGGGGCAGGGCAATCAGCCCCAGCATTTT. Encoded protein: CASTTRGQGNQPQHF.

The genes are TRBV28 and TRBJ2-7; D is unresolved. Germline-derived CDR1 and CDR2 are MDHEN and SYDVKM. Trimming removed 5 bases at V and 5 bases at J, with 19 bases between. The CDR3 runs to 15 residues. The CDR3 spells CASSLTPERMDEQYF. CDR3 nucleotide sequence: TGTGCCAGCAGTCTTACTCCCGAACGAATGGACGAGCAGTACTTC.

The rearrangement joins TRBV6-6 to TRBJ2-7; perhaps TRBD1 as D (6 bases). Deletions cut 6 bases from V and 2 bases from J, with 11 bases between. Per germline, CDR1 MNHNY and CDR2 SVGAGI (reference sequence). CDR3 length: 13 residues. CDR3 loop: CASRPDRTYEQYF. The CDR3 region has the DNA TGTGCCAGCAGACCCGACAGGACCTACGAGCAGTACTTC.

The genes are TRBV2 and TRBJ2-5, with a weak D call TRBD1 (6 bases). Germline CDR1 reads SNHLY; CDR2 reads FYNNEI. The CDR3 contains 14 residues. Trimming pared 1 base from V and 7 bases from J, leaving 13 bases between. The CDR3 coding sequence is TGTGCCAGCAGTGAAGAAAGACAGGTGGGGACCCAGTACTTC. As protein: CASSEERQVGTQYF.

CDR3 sequence reads: CASSFPGDKANTGELFF. CDR3 DNA sequence: TGCGCCAGCAGCTTTCCAGGGGATAAAGCGAACACCGGGGAGCTGTTTTTT. This sequence joins TRBV5-1 and TRBJ2-2, with D perhaps matching TRBD1 (6 bases). The germline V gene has CDR1 SGHRS and CDR2 YFSETQ. With 2 bases removed from V and 0 bases from J, the gap between germline ends came to 14 bases. The CDR3 spans 17 residues. The whole variable domain, filled in from reference TRBV5-1 and TRBJ2-2, reads KAGVTQTPRYLIKTRGQQVTLSCSPISGHRSVSWYQQTPGQGLQFLFEYFSETQRNKGNFPGRFSGRQFSNSRSEMNVSTLELGDSALYLCASSFPGDKANTGELFFGEGSRLTVL.

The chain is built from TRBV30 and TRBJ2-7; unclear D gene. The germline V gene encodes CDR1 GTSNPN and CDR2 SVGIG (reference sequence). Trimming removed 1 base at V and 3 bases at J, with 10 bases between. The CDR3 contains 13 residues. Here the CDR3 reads CAWSGRRHYEQYF. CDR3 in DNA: TGTGCCTGGAGTGGAAGACGACACTACGAGCAGTACTTC.

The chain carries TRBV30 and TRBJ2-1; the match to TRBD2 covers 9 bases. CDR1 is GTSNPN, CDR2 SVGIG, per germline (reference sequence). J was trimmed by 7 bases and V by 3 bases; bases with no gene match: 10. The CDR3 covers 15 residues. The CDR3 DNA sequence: TGTGCCTGGAGATCCCAGCGGGGGGAAGTGAATGAGCAGTTCTTC. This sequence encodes CAWRSQRGEVNEQFF.

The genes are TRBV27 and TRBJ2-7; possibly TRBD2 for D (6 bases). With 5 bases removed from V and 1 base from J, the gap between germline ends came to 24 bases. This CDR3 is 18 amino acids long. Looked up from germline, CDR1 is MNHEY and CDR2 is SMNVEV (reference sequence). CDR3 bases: TGTGCCAGCAGTCCGAAAACCCTTAGCGGAGATCCATCCTACGAGCAGTACTTC. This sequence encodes CASSPKTLSGDPSYEQYF.

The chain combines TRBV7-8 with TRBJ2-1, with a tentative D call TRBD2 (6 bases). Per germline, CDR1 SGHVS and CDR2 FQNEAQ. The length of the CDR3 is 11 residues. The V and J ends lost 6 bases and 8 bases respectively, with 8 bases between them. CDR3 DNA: TGTGCCAGCAGGCGGGACTATGAGCAGTTCTTC. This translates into CASRRDYEQFF.

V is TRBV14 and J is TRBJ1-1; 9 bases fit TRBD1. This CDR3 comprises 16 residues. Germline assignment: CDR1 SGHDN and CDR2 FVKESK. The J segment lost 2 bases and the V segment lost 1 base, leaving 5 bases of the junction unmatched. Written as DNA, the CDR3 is TGTGCCAGCAGCCAAGGGACAGGGGCGGGAAACACTGAAGCTTTCTTT. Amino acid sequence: CASSQGTGAGNTEAFF.